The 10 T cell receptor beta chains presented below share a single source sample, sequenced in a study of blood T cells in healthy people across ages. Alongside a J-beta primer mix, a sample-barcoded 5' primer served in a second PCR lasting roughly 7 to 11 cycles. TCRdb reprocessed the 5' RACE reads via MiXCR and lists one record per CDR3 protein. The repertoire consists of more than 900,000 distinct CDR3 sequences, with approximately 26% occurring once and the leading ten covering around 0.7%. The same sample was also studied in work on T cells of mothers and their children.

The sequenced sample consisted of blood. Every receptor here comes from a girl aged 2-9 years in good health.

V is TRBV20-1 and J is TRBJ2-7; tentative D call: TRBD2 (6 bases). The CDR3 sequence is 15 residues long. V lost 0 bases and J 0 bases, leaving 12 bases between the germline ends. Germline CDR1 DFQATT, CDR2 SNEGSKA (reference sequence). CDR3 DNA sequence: TGCAGTGCTAGAGATGGGGGAGGATACTCCTACGAGCAGTACTTC. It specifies CSARDGGGYSYEQYF.

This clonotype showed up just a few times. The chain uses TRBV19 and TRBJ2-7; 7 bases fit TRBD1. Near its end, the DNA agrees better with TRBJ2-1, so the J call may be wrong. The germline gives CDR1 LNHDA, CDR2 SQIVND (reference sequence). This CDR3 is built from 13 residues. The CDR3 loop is CASSPHRGDEQFF. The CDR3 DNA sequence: TGTGCCAGTAGTCCCCACAGGGGCGATGAGCAGTTCTTC.

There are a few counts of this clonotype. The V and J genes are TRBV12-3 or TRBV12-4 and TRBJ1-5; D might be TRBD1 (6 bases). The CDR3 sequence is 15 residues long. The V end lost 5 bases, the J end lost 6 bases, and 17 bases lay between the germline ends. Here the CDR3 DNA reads TGTGCCAGCAGTCTCCTACAGGGTGGAGGTCAGCCCCAGCATTTT. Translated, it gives CASSLLQGGGQPQHF.

In DNA, the CDR3 is TGCGCCAGCAGCTCCGGGACACGAGGCTCTGGGGCCAACGTCCTGACTTTC. This sequence encodes CASSSGTRGSGANVLTF. The chain couples TRBV5-1 to TRBJ2-6; D perhaps matches TRBD1 (6 bases). Germline CDR1 is SGHRS and CDR2 is YFSETQ. V was trimmed by 3 bases and J by 0 bases, leaving 13 bases between them. This CDR3 comprises 17 residues.

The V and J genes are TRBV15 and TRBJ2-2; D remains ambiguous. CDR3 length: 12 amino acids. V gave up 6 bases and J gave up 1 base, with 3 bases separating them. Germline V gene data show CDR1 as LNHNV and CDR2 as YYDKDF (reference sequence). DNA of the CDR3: TGTGCCACCAGGGTGAACACCGGGGAGCTGTTTTTT. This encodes CATRVNTGELFF.

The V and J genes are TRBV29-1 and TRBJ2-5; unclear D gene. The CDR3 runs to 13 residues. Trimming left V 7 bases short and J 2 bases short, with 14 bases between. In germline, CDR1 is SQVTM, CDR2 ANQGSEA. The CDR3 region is CSALTGKQETQYF. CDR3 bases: TGCAGCGCCCTGACTGGTAAACAAGAGACCCAGTACTTC. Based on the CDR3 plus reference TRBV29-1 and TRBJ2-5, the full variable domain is SAVISQKPSRDICQRGTSLTIQCQVDSQVTMMFWYRQQPGQSLTLIATANQGSEATYESGFVIDKFPISRPNLTFSTLTVSNMSPEDSSIYLCSALTGKQETQYFGPGTRLLVL.

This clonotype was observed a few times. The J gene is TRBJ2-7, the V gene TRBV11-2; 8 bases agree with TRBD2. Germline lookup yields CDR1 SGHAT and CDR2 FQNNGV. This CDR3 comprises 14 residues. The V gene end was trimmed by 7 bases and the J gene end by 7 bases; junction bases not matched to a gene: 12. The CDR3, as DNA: TGTGCCAGCAACAGACTAGCGCGAGGCTGGGAGCAGTACTTC. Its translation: CASNRLARGWEQYF.

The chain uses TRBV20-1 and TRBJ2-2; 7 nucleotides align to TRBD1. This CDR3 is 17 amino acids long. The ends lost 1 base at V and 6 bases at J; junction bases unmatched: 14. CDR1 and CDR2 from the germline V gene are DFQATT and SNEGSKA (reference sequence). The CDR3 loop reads CSARGFGQGVLSGELFF. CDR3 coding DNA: TGCAGTGCTAGAGGCTTCGGTCAGGGGGTATTATCCGGGGAGCTGTTTTTT.

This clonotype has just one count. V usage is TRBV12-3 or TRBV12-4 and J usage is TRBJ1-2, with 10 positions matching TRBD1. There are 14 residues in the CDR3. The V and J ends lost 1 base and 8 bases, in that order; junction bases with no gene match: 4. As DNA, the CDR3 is TGTGCCAGCAGTTTAGGGACAGGGGGAATCGGCTACACCTTC. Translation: CASSLGTGGIGYTF.

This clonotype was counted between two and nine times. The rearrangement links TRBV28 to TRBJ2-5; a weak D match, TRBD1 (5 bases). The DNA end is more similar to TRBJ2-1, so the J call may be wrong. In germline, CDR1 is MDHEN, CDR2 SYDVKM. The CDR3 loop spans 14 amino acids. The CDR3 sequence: CASSNGAKGDEQFF. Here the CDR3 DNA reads TGTGCCAGCAGTAATGGGGCTAAGGGCGATGAGCAGTTCTTC.